Listed below are T cell receptor beta chains from one sample, sequenced in a study of T cell responses to AZD1222 COVID-19 vaccine. The protocol was immunoSEQ multiplex PCR, while the TCRdb copy is restricted to in-frame clones and leaves out a portion. This table holds 110,000 to 150,000 clones, 80% to 90% found once. Sequenced material: peripheral blood, taken on day 0 of AZD1222 vaccination. The receptor set was obtained from an adult in good health. Both conserved end residues are part of each CDR3. The order of the fields is J gene, V gene, D gene, clone size, CDR3 protein, CDR3 DNA. A D gene is named only where the DNA matches it firmly. Only some rows state a clone size, as once, few, many or a class for expanded clones.

J gene: TRBJ1-5
V gene: TRBV4-1
D gene: .
clone size: .
CDR3 protein: CASSQVPGVGQPQHF
CDR3 DNA: TGCGCCAGCAGCCAAGTTCCCGGGGTGGGTCAGCCCCAGCATTTT

J gene: TRBJ1-2
V gene: TRBV18
D gene: TRBD1
clone size: .
CDR3 protein: CASSPGTVVDGYTF
CDR3 DNA: TGTGCCAGCTCACCCGGGACAGTAGTGGACGGCTACACCTTC

J gene: TRBJ1-5
V gene: TRBV15
D gene: .
clone size: .
CDR3 protein: CATSRDGQYSNQPQHF
CDR3 DNA: TGTGCCACCAGCAGAGATGGACAGTATAGCAATCAGCCCCAGCATTTT

J gene: TRBJ1-6
V gene: TRBV3-1/TRBV3-2
D gene: .
clone size: .
CDR3 protein: CASSRLYRDSPLHF
CDR3 DNA: TGTGCCAGCAGTCGACTGTATCGCGATTCACCCCTCCACTTT

J gene: TRBJ2-7
V gene: TRBV27
D gene: .
clone size: .
CDR3 protein: CASSARYKPYEQYF
CDR3 DNA: TGTGCCAGCAGTGCCCGATACAAACCCTACGAGCAGTACTTC

J gene: TRBJ2-7
V gene: TRBV5-1
D gene: TRBD2
clone size: .
CDR3 protein: CASPGGEQYF
CDR3 DNA: TGCGCCAGCCCCGGGGGGGAGCAGTACTTC

J gene: TRBJ1-1
V gene: TRBV19
D gene: .
clone size: once
CDR3 protein: CASSHAGTEAFF
CDR3 DNA: TGTGCCAGTAGCCACGCGGGCACTGAAGCTTTCTTT

J gene: TRBJ2-3
V gene: TRBV3-1/TRBV3-2
D gene: .
clone size: .
CDR3 protein: CASTKQSTDTQYF
CDR3 DNA: TGTGCCAGCACCAAACAGAGCACAGATACGCAGTATTTT

J gene: TRBJ1-1
V gene: TRBV10-3
D gene: .
clone size: .
CDR3 protein: CAISERGSTEAFF
CDR3 DNA: TGTGCCATCAGTGAGAGGGGATCGACTGAAGCTTTCTTT

J gene: TRBJ1-6
V gene: TRBV30
D gene: .
clone size: .
CDR3 protein: CAWSPGARSPLHF
CDR3 DNA: TGTGCCTGGAGTCCCGGGGCCCGATCACCCCTCCACTTT

J gene: TRBJ1-5
V gene: TRBV6-5
D gene: .
clone size: .
CDR3 protein: CASSSYAPGSNQPQHF
CDR3 DNA: TGTGCCAGCAGTTCCTACGCCCCGGGGAGCAATCAGCCCCAGCATTTT

J gene: TRBJ2-2
V gene: TRBV4-1
D gene: TRBD2
clone size: few
CDR3 protein: CASSPYRGRSGGTGELFF
CDR3 DNA: TGCGCCAGCAGCCCCTACAGGGGAAGAAGCGGGGGGACCGGGGAGCTGTTTTTT

J gene: TRBJ2-1
V gene: TRBV14
D gene: .
clone size: .
CDR3 protein: CASSQEVGSSYNEQFF
CDR3 DNA: TGTGCCAGCAGCCAAGAAGTGGGGAGCTCCTACAATGAGCAGTTCTTC

J gene: TRBJ1-1
V gene: TRBV4-2
D gene: TRBD1
clone size: .
CDR3 protein: CASSHAGGQGNTEAFF
CDR3 DNA: TGTGCCAGCAGCCATGCCGGTGGACAGGGAAACACTGAAGCTTTCTTT

J gene: TRBJ2-3
V gene: TRBV7-9
D gene: .
clone size: .
CDR3 protein: CASSLGGGRKADTQYF
CDR3 DNA: TGTGCCAGCAGCTTAGGGGGTGGCAGGAAGGCAGATACGCAGTATTTT

J gene: TRBJ2-1
V gene: TRBV10-3
D gene: .
clone size: .
CDR3 protein: CAISESYNEQFF
CDR3 DNA: TGTGCCATCAGTGAGTCGTACAATGAGCAGTTCTTC

J gene: TRBJ2-5
V gene: TRBV7-2
D gene: TRBD2
clone size: .
CDR3 protein: CASSFRLAGTQETQYF
CDR3 DNA: TGTGCCAGCAGCTTTCGACTAGCGGGGACACAAGAGACCCAGTACTTC

J gene: TRBJ1-1
V gene: TRBV19
D gene: .
clone size: .
CDR3 protein: CASSELPNTEAFF
CDR3 DNA: TGTGCCAGTAGTGAGCTGCCTAACACTGAAGCTTTCTTT